This entry lists 27 T cell receptor beta chains sequenced from one sample in a study of T cell repertoires in cytomegalovirus infection. TCRdb processed the reads anew with MiXCR; each CDR3 protein has one entry. This table holds about 920,000 distinct CDR3 sequences, around 31% found once. These receptors are not linked to any known antigen. The sequenced sample was cultured CD8+ T cells from PBMCs, obtained from culture after CMV antigen stimulation. All receptors derive from a human donor in good health (CMV status not recorded). Some clones in this sample may be carry-over from other donors' samples.

The rearrangement uses TRBV20-1 and TRBJ2-7; 7 bases are shared with TRBD2. Trimming removed 1 base from V and 4 bases from J; junction bases left unmatched: 16. Per germline, CDR1 DFQATT and CDR2 SNEGSKA (reference sequence). The CDR3 has 17 residues. This chain's CDR3 is CSARAFQKSGAFYEQYV. The CDR3 DNA reads as TGCAGTGCTAGAGCTTTCCAGAAGAGCGGGGCGTTTTACGAGCAGTACGTC.

Ten or more counts support this clonotype. The chain has TRBV4-1 and TRBJ2-1, with TRBD2 identical over 11 bases. The V and J ends lost 3 bases and 5 bases, in that order; junction bases with no gene match: 12. This CDR3 has 18 residues. The germline gives CDR1 MGHRA, CDR2 YSYEKL. CDR3 residues: CASSQDGYGTSGDNEQFF. The DNA of the CDR3 is TGCGCCAGCAGCCAGGATGGCTATGGGACTAGCGGTGACAATGAGCAGTTCTTC.

The rearrangement links TRBV5-5 to TRBJ2-3; unclear D gene. The V end lost 4 bases, the J end lost 3 bases, and 9 bases lay between the germline ends. Looked up from germline, CDR1 is SGHKS and CDR2 is YYEKEE (reference sequence). CDR3 length: 13 residues. In DNA, the CDR3 is TGTGCCAGCAGCGATGTGGGGACAGATACGCAGTATTTT. Translation gives CASSDVGTDTQYF.

This clonotype was seen more than once but under ten times. The gene calls are TRBV14 and TRBJ2-1; D unclear. The V and J ends lost 3 bases and 14 bases respectively, with 11 bases between them. Germline-derived CDR1 and CDR2 are SGHDN and FVKESK. This CDR3 is built from 11 residues. The CDR3 protein is CASSHGGVKFF. The CDR3 DNA follows: TGTGCCAGCAGCCATGGTGGGGTTAAGTTCTTC.

The chain has TRBV2 and TRBJ1-5; D not certain. CDR3 length: 15 amino acids. Trimming took 7 bases from V and 3 from J, leaving 16 bases between them. CDR1 and CDR2 (germline): SNHLY, FYNNEI. This CDR3 reads CASTWGGKPNQPQHF. The CDR3 DNA reads TGTGCCAGCACCTGGGGAGGGAAACCCAATCAGCCCCAGCATTTT. The whole variable domain, filled in from reference TRBV2 and TRBJ1-5, reads EPEVTQTPSHQVTQMGQEVILRCVPISNHLYFYWYRQILGQKVEFLVSFYNNEISEKSEIFDDQFSVERPDGSNFTLKIRSTKLEDSAMYFCASTWGGKPNQPQHFGDGTRLSIL.

This clonotype was observed a handful of times. The V and J genes are TRBV4-2 and TRBJ1-4; D unclear. Germline-derived CDR1 and CDR2 are LGHNA and YNFKEQ. The CDR3 spans 15 residues. Trimming removed 4 bases at V and 1 base at J, with 10 bases between. The CDR3 DNA follows: TGTGCCAGCAGCCTCTCCACCTTAACTAATGAAAAACTGTTTTTT. Residues: CASSLSTLTNEKLFF.

About this clonotype: The germline gene is not matched at one end of the junction; a read error may be the cause. V usage is TRBV15 and J usage is TRBJ1-5, with D perhaps matching TRBD1 (5 bases). CDR3 length: 18 residues. Germline V gives CDR1 LNHNV, CDR2 YYDKDF (reference sequence). The CDR3 region has the DNA TGTGTCACCAGCAGAGCGTCGAATACAGACAGTGGTAATCAGCCCCAGCATTTT. Translation: CVTSRASNTDSGNQPQHF.

Written as DNA, the CDR3 is TGTGCCAGCAGTTACGGCCCCGGGAGGGGCTACGAGCAGTACTTC. Translating gives CASSYGPGRGYEQYF. The chain combines TRBV6-2 or TRBV6-3 with TRBJ2-7; 8 bases are a match to TRBD2. CDR3 length: 15 residues. Germline values: CDR1 MNHEY, CDR2 SVGEGT. After removal of 2 bases from V and 3 bases from J, the junction contained 6 bases not matched to a gene.

The rearrangement uses TRBV6-6 and TRBJ2-2, with D perhaps matching TRBD2 (5 bases). V shed 2 bases and J shed 0 bases, with 10 bases lying between them. This CDR3 region has 16 residues. Germline V gives CDR1 MNHNY, CDR2 SVGAGI (reference sequence). CDR3 bases: TGTGCCAGCAGTTACGCACCCGGGGCGAACACCGGGGAGCTGTTTTTT. It encodes CASSYAPGANTGELFF.

This chain joins TRBV5-6 and TRBJ2-1; the D gene is possibly TRBD1 (7 bases). CDR1 is SGHDT, CDR2 YYEEEE, per germline. This CDR3 is 14 amino acids long. The V and J ends lost 4 bases and 9 bases respectively, with 17 bases between them. CDR3: CASSQGGRVGEQFF. CDR3 coding DNA: TGTGCCAGCAGCCAGGGGGGACGGGTCGGTGAGCAGTTCTTC. The entire variable domain, with the rest obtained from reference TRBV5-6 and TRBJ2-1, is as follows: DAGVTQSPTHLIKTRGQQVTLRCSPKSGHDTVSWYQQALGQGPQFIFQYYEEEERQRGNFPDRFSGHQFPNYSSELNVNALLLGDSALYLCASSQGGRVGEQFFGPGTRLTVL.

This clonotype was observed a single time. For the CDR3, the DNA is TGTGCCAGCAGTCCCGGGGCGGTCCCCTACGAGCAGTACGTC. Amino acid sequence: CASSPGAVPYEQYV. The rearrangement joins TRBV5-6 to TRBJ2-7; perhaps D is TRBD1 or TRBD2 (5 bases each). V lost 5 bases and J lost 2, with 14 bases in between. The CDR3 sequence is 14 residues long. Germline assignment: CDR1 SGHDT and CDR2 YYEEEE.

This clonotype was seen a handful of times. V usage is TRBV7-3 and J usage is TRBJ1-6; 7 nucleotides line up with TRBD1. The germline V gene encodes CDR1 SGHTA and CDR2 FQGTGA. J gave up 8 bases and V 1 base, and 5 bases lay outside the gene matches. This CDR3 region has 15 residues. Written as DNA, the CDR3 is TGTGCCAGCAGCTTAAGTGTCAGGGGGGATTCACCCCTCCACTTT. Its protein product is CASSLSVRGDSPLHF.

The gene calls are TRBV9 and TRBJ2-1; D might be TRBD1 (5 bases). The CDR3 runs to 16 residues. Germline V gives CDR1 SGDLS, CDR2 YYNGEE. V was trimmed by 4 bases and J by 5 bases, leaving 19 bases between them. The CDR3 DNA follows: TGTGCCAGCAGCCACCGATTTGGACACTCAAACAATGAGCAGTTCTTC. This gives the protein CASSHRFGHSNNEQFF.

This rearrangement joins TRBV11-1 to TRBJ1-5; the D gene is possibly TRBD1 (5 bases). There are 13 residues in the CDR3. Trimming took off 5 bases at V and 5 bases at J, with 10 bases between the two ends. The germline gives CDR1 SGHAT, CDR2 FQDESV (reference sequence). The CDR3 nucleotides read TGTGCCAGCAGCCGATTGACAGATCAGCCCCAGCATTTT. Its protein is CASSRLTDQPQHF. The complete variable domain, with remaining parts taken from reference TRBV11-1 and TRBJ1-5, reads EAEVAQSPRYKITEKSQAVAFWCDPISGHATLYWYRQILGQGPELLVQFQDESVVDDSQLPKDRFSAERLKGVDSTLKIQPAELGDSAMYLCASSRLTDQPQHFGDGTRLSIL.

This rearrangement joins TRBV19 to TRBJ2-5; D remains unclear. This CDR3 is built from 11 residues. The V end lost 6 bases, the J end lost 5 bases, and 7 bases lay between the germline ends. Germline V lookup: CDR1 LNHDA, CDR2 SQIVND (reference sequence). The CDR3 DNA reads as TGTGCCAGTAGGTCTGAGGAGACCCAGTACTTC. It yields the protein CASRSEETQYF.

This chain connects TRBV11-3 to TRBJ2-5, with 8 bases identical to TRBD1. This CDR3 spans 19 amino acids. Trimming at V came to 3 bases and at J to 4 bases, leaving 19 bases not matched to a gene. Germline CDR1 SGHNT, CDR2 YENEEA. This CDR3 reads CASSLGRTGTRLVRETQYF. The CDR3 nucleotides read TGTGCCAGCAGCTTGGGCCGGACAGGGACACGTCTTGTAAGAGAGACCCAGTACTTC.

This clonotype was detected ten times or more. This chain uses TRBV29-1 with TRBJ2-5; D ambiguous. The CDR3 loop spans 14 amino acids. Germline CDR1 SQVTM, CDR2 ANQGSEA. Trimming took 0 bases from V and 3 from J, leaving 11 bases between them. The CDR3 protein is CSVEDTPFEETQYF. For the CDR3, the DNA is TGCAGCGTTGAAGATACACCATTCGAAGAGACCCAGTACTTC.

Only a few counts were recorded for this clonotype. The chain has TRBV7-6 and TRBJ2-1; TRBD2 matches 8 bases. From germline, CDR1 is SGHVS and CDR2 FNYEAQ. J gave up 8 bases and V 4 bases, and 13 bases lay outside the gene matches. The CDR3 contains 16 residues. CDR3 sequence: CASSSLQRGPLDEQFF. The CDR3 DNA sequence: TGTGCCAGCAGCTCCTTGCAGCGGGGGCCCTTGGATGAGCAGTTCTTC.

The chain is built from TRBV18 and TRBJ1-1; D is perhaps TRBD1 (5 bases). The CDR3 extends over 14 amino acids. Germline V CDR1 and CDR2: KGHSH, LQKENI. V dropped 0 bases and J dropped 4 bases, with 9 bases sitting between them. The chain's CDR3 is CASSPPGPPTEAFF. CDR3 nucleotide sequence: TGTGCCAGCTCACCACCGGGGCCCCCCACTGAAGCTTTCTTT.

Ten or more counts support this clonotype. This CDR3 reads CASSLIAGYEQYV. The CDR3 DNA sequence: TGTGCCAGCAGCTTAATAGCAGGGTACGAGCAGTACGTC. The V gene is TRBV7-2, the J gene TRBJ2-7, with D tentatively TRBD1 (5 bases). Looked up from germline, CDR1 is SGHTA and CDR2 is FQGNSA. Trimming cost V 2 bases and J 4 bases, with 9 bases left between them. The CDR3 consists of 13 residues.

The CDR3 is CASSFLVTDTQYF. CDR3 nucleotides: TGTGCCAGCAGCTTTCTCGTAACAGATACGCAGTATTTT. J is TRBJ2-3 and V is TRBV11-3; no reliable D call. Trimming pared 3 bases from V and 3 bases from J, leaving 7 bases between. The CDR3 is made up of 13 amino acids. CDR1 and CDR2 from the germline V gene are SGHNT and YENEEA.

This clonotype was seen more than once but under ten times. The genes are TRBV12-3 or TRBV12-4 and TRBJ1-1; TRBD1 agrees at 9 bases. With V trimmed by 6 bases and J by 0 bases, 11 bases remained unmatched. CDR3 length: 17 residues. The CDR3 DNA follows: TGTGCCAGCAGGAACCGGGACAGGGTTTACATGAACACTGAAGCTTTCTTT. It encodes CASRNRDRVYMNTEAFF.

The V and J genes are TRBV6-6 and TRBJ1-1, with D hard to call. The CDR3 extends over 15 amino acids. Germline assignment: CDR1 MNHNY and CDR2 SVGAGI (reference sequence). V gave up 2 bases and J gave up 1 base, with 11 bases separating them. The CDR3 DNA sequence: TGTGCCAGCAGTTACCGTGGACGGCCGAACACTGAAGCTTTCTTT. Protein product: CASSYRGRPNTEAFF.

This chain links TRBV7-6 with TRBJ2-5; 8 bases line up with TRBD2. The CDR3 length is 15 residues. CDR1 SGHVS and CDR2 FNYEAQ come from the germline V gene. V gave up 1 base and J gave up 3 bases; unmatched junction bases: 4. CDR3 residues: CASSLVGLVEETQYF. DNA of the CDR3: TGTGCCAGCAGCTTAGTGGGACTAGTGGAAGAGACCCAGTACTTC.

This clonotype has only a few counts. This chain uses TRBV4-1 with TRBJ2-2, with 8 bases matching TRBD1. Germline V gene data show CDR1 as MGHRA and CDR2 as YSYEKL. V trimming: 3 bases; J trimming: 6 bases; junction bases outside the gene matches: 3. The CDR3 has 14 residues. CDR3 amino acids: CASSHGQGPGELFF. The CDR3 DNA sequence: TGCGCCAGCAGCCACGGACAGGGCCCCGGGGAGCTGTTTTTT.

This clonotype was seen a handful of times. Its ends do not fully match the called genes, so a read error is possible. This chain uses TRBV6-2 or TRBV6-3 with TRBJ2-3, with TRBD2 identical over 12 bases. CDR1 and CDR2 from the germline V gene are MNHEY and SVGEGT. The CDR3 is made up of 18 amino acids. As DNA, the CDR3 is TGTGCCAGCACTTACCGGCTAGCGGGGGGGACTAGCACAGATACGCAGTATTTT. Amino acids: CASTYRLAGGTSTDTQYF.

The chain links TRBV27 to TRBJ1-2, with 10 positions matching TRBD1. The J segment lost 8 bases and the V segment lost 5 bases, leaving 8 bases of the junction unmatched. Germline CDR1 reads MNHEY; CDR2 reads SMNVEV (reference sequence). This CDR3 region has 14 residues. The chain's CDR3 is CASSPDRGTRGYTF. The CDR3 region has the DNA TGTGCCAGCAGTCCGGACAGGGGGACGCGGGGCTACACCTTC.